The 27 T cell receptor beta chains below were found in one sample sequenced in a study of blood T cells in healthy people across ages (dated by TCRdb to between 2014 and 2016). Libraries were built with 5' RACE. Reads for this sample came from an Illumina HiSeq 2500. The second PCR ran for about 7 to 11 cycles and used a J-beta primer mix along with a sample-barcoded 5' primer. Clones were called with MiXCR by TCRdb after fastp trimmed the public reads at Q25, and only in-frame beta chains were retained. Rows are combined by CDR3 protein, so each entry shows the most common genes and DNA. A total of around 800,000 distinct CDR3 sequences appear in this sample, about 26% of them only once. Together, the top ten hold 3% of the sample. This sample also belongs to another study, concerning T cells of mothers and their children.

Sample: blood. The receptors here all came from a boy aged 5-17 years in good health.

This chain connects TRBV20-1 to TRBJ1-4, with unresolved D. V was clipped by 6 bases and J by 0 bases, with 14 bases between them. Germline CDR1 and CDR2: DFQATT and SNEGSKA (reference sequence). The CDR3 totals 15 residues. CDR3 protein: CSAELRSATNEKLFF. In DNA, the CDR3 is TGCAGTGCGGAACTGAGGTCTGCAACTAATGAAAAACTGTTTTTT.

The table lists this clonotype with a few counts. The chain employs TRBV18 and TRBJ1-5, with D possibly being TRBD1 (5 bases). V dropped 4 bases and J dropped 5 bases, with 12 bases sitting between them. Germline CDR1 KGHSH, CDR2 LQKENI. The CDR3 covers 14 residues. CDR3 in DNA: TGTGCCAGCTCACGCGGGACGGCAGATCAGCCCCAGCATTTT. Translating it yields CASSRGTADQPQHF. Together with reference TRBV18 and TRBJ1-5, the CDR3 gives the full variable domain: NAGVMQNPRHLVRRRGQEARLRCSPMKGHSHVYWYRQLPEEGLKFMVYLQKENIIDESGMPKERFSAEFPKEGPSILRIQQVVRGDSAAYFCASSRGTADQPQHFGDGTRLSIL.

CDR3 bases: TGTGCCAGCAGTTACGTCGGGACAGGGAGAGATACGCAGTATTTT. Protein product: CASSYVGTGRDTQYF. The V gene is TRBV6-5, the J gene TRBJ2-3; 9 bases map to TRBD1. The junction had 5 bases not matched to a gene; V was cut back by 2 bases and J by 5 bases. The CDR3 extends over 15 amino acids. The germline V gene encodes CDR1 MNHEY and CDR2 SVGAGI.

This clonotype was picked up a small number of times. The chain uses TRBV6-5 and TRBJ2-7, with a weak D call TRBD2 (5 bases). The CDR3 has 14 amino acids. V was cut by 4 bases and J by 2 bases, with 12 bases left in between. The germline gives CDR1 MNHEY, CDR2 SVGAGI. CDR3 nucleotide sequence: TGTGCCAGCAGTTTCGACTACCGAACCTACGAGCAGTACTTC. Protein: CASSFDYRTYEQYF.

The CDR3 protein is CASSLPPTGGLTETQYF. The CDR3 DNA sequence: TGTGCCAGCAGTTTACCGCCGACAGGGGGGTTGACAGAGACCCAGTACTTC. This chain joins TRBV28 and TRBJ2-5; 9 positions agree with TRBD1. The CDR3 is 17 residues long. Trimming took 2 bases from V and 4 from J; bases not matched to a gene: 11. Germline V CDR1 and CDR2: MDHEN, SYDVKM.

The gene calls are TRBV4-1 and TRBJ2-1; 8 positions match TRBD2. V lost 1 base to trimming and J lost 1 base; unmatched junction nucleotides: 6. Germline V gene sequence: CDR1 MGHRA, CDR2 YSYEKL. This CDR3 has 17 residues. This CDR3 is CASSQGVAGGSYNEQFF. CDR3 bases: TGCGCCAGCAGCCAAGGGGTTGCGGGGGGATCCTACAATGAGCAGTTCTTC.

The V call is TRBV20-1, the J call TRBJ2-5; TRBD2 is a possible D gene (5 bases). The V and J ends lost 3 bases and 5 bases respectively, with 10 bases between them. CDR3 length: 12 amino acids. The germline gives CDR1 DFQATT, CDR2 SNEGSKA (reference sequence). The DNA of the CDR3 is TGCAGTGCTAGCGAGGGAACGGAGACCCAGTACTTC. It codes for CSASEGTETQYF.

In its sample, this clonotype was seen a few times. V and J are TRBV7-9 and TRBJ1-4; a possible D gene is TRBD1 (5 bases). The V end was cut by 2 bases, the J end by 12 bases, with 10 bases between. Per germline, CDR1 SEHNR and CDR2 FQNEAQ (reference sequence). This CDR3 comprises 12 residues. The DNA of the CDR3 is TGTGCCAGCAGCTTATTGGGGGAAGAACTGTTTTTT. Protein sequence: CASSLLGEELFF.

Many counts were recorded for this clonotype. V gene TRBV20-1 combines with J gene TRBJ2-7, with unresolved D. This CDR3 is built from 11 residues. Trimming stripped 0 bases from V and 4 bases from J, with 4 bases between. CDR1 and CDR2 (germline): DFQATT, SNEGSKA (reference sequence). The CDR3 coding sequence is TGCAGTGCTAGAGATGGTTACGAGCAGTACTTC. Its protein product is CSARDGYEQYF.

Only a few counts were recorded for this clonotype. The chain has TRBV7-2 and TRBJ2-7, with a possible D match to TRBD2 (6 bases). Trimming cost V 3 bases and J 5 bases, with 8 bases left between them. Germline lookup yields CDR1 SGHTA and CDR2 FQGNSA. The CDR3 has 12 residues. The CDR3 loop reads CASSLTSDEQYF. The CDR3 DNA sequence: TGTGCCAGCAGCTTGACTAGTGACGAGCAGTACTTC.

This chain links TRBV9 with TRBJ1-4, with D maybe TRBD1 (6 bases). This CDR3 has 16 amino acids. Germline-derived CDR1 and CDR2 are SGDLS and YYNGEE. V shed 4 bases and J shed 4 bases, with 17 bases lying between them. The CDR3 spells CASSYRPGAGNEKLFF. The DNA of the CDR3 is TGTGCCAGCAGCTATCGTCCGGGGGCGGGTAATGAAAAACTGTTTTTT.

This clonotype was counted between two and nine times. CDR3 amino acids: CASSHGWGVGGEQYF. Here the CDR3 DNA reads TGTGCCAGCAGCCATGGATGGGGCGTCGGGGGCGAGCAGTACTTC. This sequence joins TRBV3-1 and TRBJ2-7; maybe TRBD2 (6 bases). CDR3 length equals 15 residues. CDR1 LGHDT and CDR2 YNNKEL come from the germline V gene (reference sequence). V gave up 3 bases and J gave up 6 bases, with 18 bases separating them.

This clonotype showed up just once. This chain connects TRBV3-1 to TRBJ2-2; TRBD1 aligns across 10 bases. Germline V CDR1 and CDR2: LGHDT, YNNKEL (reference sequence). J gave up 5 bases and V 4 bases, and 7 bases lay outside the gene matches. This CDR3 has 16 amino acids. The CDR3 region has the DNA TGTGCCAGCAGCCCCTGGGACAGGGGAGAGACCGGGGAGCTGTTTTTT. This sequence encodes CASSPWDRGETGELFF. Drawing the rest from reference TRBV3-1 and TRBJ2-2, the complete variable domain is DTAVSQTPKYLVTQMGNDKSIKCEQNLGHDTMYWYKQDSKKFLKIMFSYNNKELIINETVPNRFSPKSPDKAHLNLHINSLELGDSAVYFCASSPWDRGETGELFFGEGSRLTVL.

Worth noting for this clonotype: A far bigger clonotype differs at one base, so this is likely a read error. J is TRBJ2-5 and V is TRBV28; the match to TRBD2 covers 9 bases. This CDR3 spans 14 amino acids. The V gene's germline CDR1 is MDHEN and CDR2 SYDVKM. V was clipped by 2 bases and J by 9 bases; unmatched bases: 7. The CDR3 protein is CASSLAGGPEAQYF. The CDR3 nucleotides read TGTGCCAGCAGTTTAGCGGGGGGGCCGGAGGCCCAGTACTTC.

V gene TRBV11-1 combines with J gene TRBJ1-3, with no clear D. The CDR3 totals 16 residues. Germline CDR1 and CDR2: SGHAT and FQDESV (reference sequence). Trimming shortened V by 3 bases and J by 5 bases, and 17 bases separated the two germline ends. Written as DNA, the CDR3 is TGTGCCAGCAGCTTGCGGTGGCCCGGCCCACGAAACACCATATATTTT. Protein product: CASSLRWPGPRNTIYF. Based on the CDR3 plus reference TRBV11-1 and TRBJ1-3, the full variable domain is EAEVAQSPRYKITEKSQAVAFWCDPISGHATLYWYRQILGQGPELLVQFQDESVVDDSQLPKDRFSAERLKGVDSTLKIQPAELGDSAMYLCASSLRWPGPRNTIYFGEGSWLTVV.

The CDR3 nucleotides read TGTGCCAGCAGCTTAGTATCACCGGGACCTATCTACGAGCAGTACTTC. It yields the protein CASSLVSPGPIYEQYF. The rearrangement links TRBV11-2 to TRBJ2-5; D may match TRBD1 or TRBD2 (5 bases each). The J call is doubtful: the DNA matches TRBJ2-7 better. The germline gives CDR1 SGHAT, CDR2 FQNNGV. This CDR3 has 16 amino acids.

The rearrangement uses TRBV6-6 and TRBJ1-2; 8 positions match TRBD1. The trim removed 2 bases at V and 1 base at J, leaving 3 bases unmatched. The CDR3 length is 15 residues. Germline lookup yields CDR1 MNHNY and CDR2 SVGAGI (reference sequence). DNA for the CDR3: TGTGCCAGCAGTTACCAGGGGGCAGGTAACTATGGCTACACCTTC. Protein product: CASSYQGAGNYGYTF.

This clonotype came up a few times. The CDR3 loop reads CASSQLSRSSTGELFF. CDR3 coding DNA: TGCGCCAGCAGCCAACTCTCTAGGTCATCCACCGGGGAGCTGTTTTTT. The genes are TRBV4-1 and TRBJ2-2, with no clear D. Between the trimmed V and J ends, which lost 2 bases and 4 bases, there was a span of 14 bases. The CDR3 runs to 16 residues. Germline values: CDR1 MGHRA, CDR2 YSYEKL.

V is TRBV3-1 and J is TRBJ2-5; D is unclear. Trimming removed 6 bases from V and 1 base from J, with 15 bases in between. This CDR3 comprises 15 residues. Germline CDR1 LGHDT, CDR2 YNNKEL (reference sequence). The CDR3 region is CASRLEPGLQETQYF. The CDR3 region has the DNA TGTGCCAGCAGATTAGAGCCGGGTCTCCAAGAGACCCAGTACTTC.

This chain links TRBV12-3 or TRBV12-4 with TRBJ1-2; perhaps TRBD1 as D (5 bases). This CDR3 comprises 15 residues. V lost 2 bases, J lost 3 bases, and 13 bases lay in between. The CDR3 here is CASSLNPTRDYGYTF. In DNA, the CDR3 is TGTGCCAGCAGTTTAAACCCGACCAGGGACTATGGCTACACCTTC.

The chain recombines TRBV5-1 with TRBJ2-7, with TRBD2 matching 10 bases. Germline V lookup: CDR1 SGHRS, CDR2 YFSETQ. The CDR3 contains 15 residues. V lost 4 bases, J lost 4 bases, and 8 bases stayed unmatched. The CDR3 protein is CASSLSGGYRYEQYF. CDR3 DNA sequence: TGCGCCAGCAGCCTTAGCGGGGGGTACCGTTACGAGCAGTACTTC. The whole variable domain, remainder taken from reference TRBV5-1 and TRBJ2-7, is KAGVTQTPRYLIKTRGQQVTLSCSPISGHRSVSWYQQTPGQGLQFLFEYFSETQRNKGNFPGRFSGRQFSNSRSEMNVSTLELGDSALYLCASSLSGGYRYEQYFGPGTRLTVT.

This clonotype was picked up a small number of times. J is TRBJ2-5 and V is TRBV20-1, with 12 bases identical to TRBD2. The CDR3 extends over 14 amino acids. The junction had 3 bases not matched to a gene; V was cut back by 5 bases and J by 2 bases. Germline-derived CDR1 and CDR2 are DFQATT and SNEGSKA (reference sequence). Here the CDR3 DNA reads TGCAGTGCTCCACTAGCGGGGGGACAAGAGACCCAGTACTTC. The encoded protein is CSAPLAGGQETQYF.

The chain combines TRBV25-1 with TRBJ2-5, with D hard to call. CDR1 is MGHDK and CDR2 is SYGVNS in the germline V gene. The CDR3 consists of 14 residues. Trimming stripped 3 bases from V and 4 bases from J, with 12 bases between. The CDR3: CASSDPLVRETQYF. CDR3 bases: TGTGCCAGCAGTGACCCCTTAGTCCGAGAGACCCAGTACTTC.

V is TRBV5-1 and J is TRBJ2-6, with TRBD1 matching over 8 bases. The CDR3 extends over 15 amino acids. Germline values: CDR1 SGHRS, CDR2 YFSETQ. V was clipped by 3 bases and J by 13 bases; unmatched bases: 12. CDR3 loop: CASSSPSTGVSVLTF. In nucleotides, the CDR3 is TGCGCCAGCAGCTCACCCTCGACAGGGGTCTCGGTCCTGACTTTC.

The genes are TRBV7-9 and TRBJ1-1; possible D gene TRBD1, 5 bases. This CDR3 has 18 amino acids. V was trimmed by 4 bases and J by 1 base, leaving 22 bases between them. Germline V lookup: CDR1 SEHNR, CDR2 FQNEAQ (reference sequence). For the CDR3, the DNA is TGTGCCAGCAGCTCCTCAAAATCAGGGCCGGCGGGGAACACTGAAGCTTTCTTT. It translates to CASSSSKSGPAGNTEAFF.

The chain is built from TRBV12-3 or TRBV12-4 and TRBJ1-1; no clear D. V was trimmed by 3 bases and J by 1 base, leaving 6 bases between them. The CDR3 runs 13 residues. The CDR3 nucleotides are TGTGCCAGCAGTTTCTGGGAGAACACTGAAGCTTTCTTT. It codes for CASSFWENTEAFF.

This clonotype was picked up a small number of times. The genes are TRBV30 and TRBJ2-3, with unresolved D. The length of the CDR3 is 17 residues. V gave up 0 bases and J gave up 0 bases, with 16 bases separating them. The germline gives CDR1 GTSNPN, CDR2 SVGIG (reference sequence). The CDR3 nucleotides are TGTGCCTGGAGTGTAGTTGGCCGGACGAAAAGCACAGATACGCAGTATTTT. Translating gives CAWSVVGRTKSTDTQYF.